The 27 T cell receptor beta chains below come from one sample, sequenced in a study of blood T cell repertoires in COVID-19. The repertoire was sequenced with immunoSEQ multiplex PCR; TCRdb's copy has only in-frame clones and lacks some. The sample has 300,000 to 400,000 clones; roughly nine tenths are singletons. Sequencing input: PBMCs or T cells enriched from blood (not recorded which). Source of these receptors: a man between 60 and 75 years old who had recovered from COVID-19.

The chain has TRBV19 and TRBJ2-2; D is unresolved. The CDR3 is 12 amino acids. V dropped 1 base and J dropped 7 bases, with 4 bases sitting between them. Germline-derived CDR1 and CDR2 are LNHDA and SQIVND (reference sequence). CDR3 bases: TGTGCCAGTAGTATAGGAGGCGGGGAGCTGTTTTTT. Amino acid sequence: CASSIGGGELFF.

On this clone itself: Other nucleotide sequences from this sample produce the same CDR3. The chain has TRBV12-3 or TRBV12-4 and TRBJ1-1; the D is unclear. Deletions cut 2 bases from V and 8 bases from J, with 6 bases between. There are 11 residues in the CDR3. CDR3 region: CASSLQTEAFF. The CDR3, as DNA: TGTGCCAGCAGTTTACAGACAGAAGCTTTCTTT.

The rearrangement links TRBV5-5 to TRBJ1-4; D is unresolved. Trimming left V 1 base short and J 13 bases short, with 8 bases between. The CDR3 sequence is 11 residues long. Germline V lookup: CDR1 SGHKS, CDR2 YYEKEE (reference sequence). CDR3 bases: TGTGCCAGCAGCTTGTGGGGAGGACTGTTTTTT. Translating gives CASSLWGGLFF.

This chain links TRBV7-2 with TRBJ1-1; 8 bases are shared with TRBD1. Germline CDR1 reads SGHTA; CDR2 reads FQGNSA. This CDR3 is built from 14 residues. The V segment lost 3 bases and the J segment 0 bases; nucleotides outside the gene matches: 0. Here the CDR3 reads CASSLTGVNTEAFF. The CDR3, as DNA: TGTGCCAGCAGCTTGACAGGGGTGAACACTGAAGCTTTCTTT.

The V and J genes are TRBV19 and TRBJ1-1; D possibly corresponds to TRBD1 (6 bases). Germline V gives CDR1 LNHDA, CDR2 SQIVND (reference sequence). Between the trimmed V and J ends, which lost 6 bases and 7 bases, there was a span of 18 bases. The CDR3 contains 14 residues. The CDR3 DNA reads TGTGCCAGTAGGCGTCGGGGGGGCTCGGGTGAAGCTTTCTTT. It specifies CASRRRGGSGEAFF.

This clone has only one observation. The rearrangement links TRBV5-1 to TRBJ2-5, with 9 bases lining up with TRBD1. Germline CDR1 and CDR2: SGHRS and YFSETQ. The CDR3 length is 16 residues. The trim removed 3 bases at V and 5 bases at J, leaving 11 bases unmatched. Here the CDR3 reads CASSSRWTGVSETQYF. The DNA of the CDR3 is TGCGCCAGCAGCTCCCGCTGGACAGGGGTATCCGAGACCCAGTACTTC.

This clone was observed many times. The chain carries TRBV18 and TRBJ2-7; 7 bases match TRBD1. Germline values: CDR1 KGHSH, CDR2 LQKENI. Trimming cost V 6 bases and J 1 base; bases outside gene matches: 6. This CDR3 contains 14 residues. CDR3 sequence: CASSVGGVSYEQYF. CDR3 coding DNA: TGTGCCAGCTCCGTAGGGGGCGTATCCTACGAGCAGTACTTC.

The J gene is TRBJ1-5, the V gene TRBV11-3, with TRBD1 matching 8 bases. V was clipped by 5 bases and J by 7 bases; unmatched bases: 4. Germline V gives CDR1 SGHNT, CDR2 YENEEA. The CDR3 length is 13 residues. The CDR3 DNA is TGTGCCAGCAGCAAGACAGGGGTCCAGCCCCAGCATTTT. Encoded protein: CASSKTGVQPQHF.

The gene calls are TRBV20-1 and TRBJ1-4; D remains ambiguous. The V gene lost 5 bases and the J gene lost 7 bases, with 5 bases spanning the gap. The germline gives CDR1 DFQATT, CDR2 SNEGSKA (reference sequence). This CDR3 region has 10 residues. The CDR3 sequence: CSALREKLFF. CDR3 in DNA: TGCAGTGCTCTACGTGAAAAACTGTTTTTT.

The chain carries TRBV5-4 and TRBJ2-3, with 11 bases aligning to TRBD2. Germline assignment: CDR1 SGHNT and CDR2 YYREEE (reference sequence). The CDR3 has 15 residues. Trimming at V came to 7 bases and at J to 0 bases, leaving 4 bases not matched to a gene. The CDR3 bases are TGTGCCAGCGGGTGGACTAGCGGGAGCACAGATACGCAGTATTTT. Translation: CASGWTSGSTDTQYF.

This clone was seen more than once but under ten times. V and J are TRBV2 and TRBJ2-1, with 12 bases matching TRBD2. The CDR3 is 12 residues long. Germline V gene data show CDR1 as SNHLY and CDR2 as FYNNEI. V gave up 6 bases and J gave up 16 bases; unmatched junction bases: 7. CDR3 region: CASRELAGGGFF. The CDR3 coding sequence is TGTGCCAGCAGGGAACTAGCGGGAGGTGGATTCTTC. The variable domain in full, completed from reference TRBV2 and TRBJ2-1, reads EPEVTQTPSHQVTQMGQEVILRCVPISNHLYFYWYRQILGQKVEFLVSFYNNEISEKSEIFDDQFSVERPDGSNFTLKIRSTKLEDSAMYFCASRELAGGGFFGPGTRLTVL.

The chain links TRBV7-3 to TRBJ2-6; 12 nucleotides match TRBD1. This CDR3 comprises 18 residues. From germline, CDR1 is SGHTA and CDR2 FQGTGA. V dropped 2 bases and J dropped 2; count of bases not matched to a gene: 4. CDR3 DNA sequence: TGTGCCAGCAGCTTAGCCGGGACAGGGGGCGCTGGGGCCAACGTCCTGACTTTC. This codes for CASSLAGTGGAGANVLTF. The full variable domain, with the rest looked up from reference TRBV7-3 and TRBJ2-6, is GAGVSQTPSNKVTEKGKYVELRCDPISGHTALYWYRQSLGQGPEFLIYFQGTGAADDSGLPNDRFFAVRPEGSVSTLKIQRTERGDSAVYLCASSLAGTGGAGANVLTFGAGSRLTVL.

V is TRBV6-2 or TRBV6-3 and J is TRBJ2-6, with TRBD1 matching 7 bases. The CDR3 runs 17 residues. Germline CDR1 is MNHEY and CDR2 is SVGEGT. The trim removed 2 bases at V and 2 bases at J, leaving 6 bases unmatched. The CDR3 DNA follows: TGTGCCAGCAGTTACCGTTACAGGGGAACTGGGGCCAACGTCCTGACTTTC. Protein sequence: CASSYRYRGTGANVLTF.

The chain is built from TRBV12-3 or TRBV12-4 and TRBJ2-7; 7 bases are a match to TRBD1. The CDR3 extends over 13 amino acids. V shed 6 bases and J 2 bases; nucleotides not matched to a gene: 4. The CDR3 DNA reads TGTGCCAGCAGGAAGACAGGGACCTACGAGCAGTACTTC. Encoded protein: CASRKTGTYEQYF.

The chain has TRBV4-2 and TRBJ1-2; D gene unclear. Trimming left V 1 base short and J 2 bases short, with 11 bases between. CDR3 length equals 15 residues. Germline V lookup: CDR1 LGHNA, CDR2 YNFKEQ. Here the CDR3 DNA reads TGTGCCAGCAGCCAAGTCGTGGTCGAGAACTATGGCTACACCTTC. It is translated as CASSQVVVENYGYTF.

This clone was picked up one time. V gene TRBV3-1 (or the pseudogene TRBV3-2) combines with J gene TRBJ2-1; a weak D match, TRBD1 (5 bases). CDR3 length equals 17 residues. Germline assignment: CDR1 LGHDT and CDR2 YNNKEL (reference sequence). V was clipped by 0 bases and J by 5 bases, with 17 bases between them. CDR3 in amino acids: CASSQELGQGAHNEQFF. The CDR3 coding sequence is TGTGCCAGCAGCCAAGAGTTGGGGCAGGGCGCACACAATGAGCAGTTCTTC.

V usage is TRBV3-1 (or the pseudogene TRBV3-2) and J usage is TRBJ2-1; D call uncertain. V was pared by 5 bases and J by 0 bases, with 2 bases between. Germline V lookup: CDR1 LGHDT, CDR2 YNNKEL (reference sequence). The length of the CDR3 is 12 residues. CDR3 sequence reads: CASSYSYNEQFF. CDR3 in DNA: TGTGCCAGCAGCTACTCCTACAATGAGCAGTTCTTC.

This chain connects TRBV29-1 to TRBJ1-1; a possible D gene is TRBD1 (6 bases). Germline V lookup: CDR1 SQVTM, CDR2 ANQGSEA. The CDR3 is 15 amino acids. The V end lost 3 bases, the J end lost 1 base, and 15 bases lay between the germline ends. The CDR3 bases are TGCAGCGTTGACTATGTGTACAGGGAGAACACTGAAGCTTTCTTT. Amino acids: CSVDYVYRENTEAFF.

This clone appeared a single time. The chain combines TRBV5-6 with TRBJ1-2, with TRBD1 identical over 8 bases. This CDR3 has 15 residues. V lost 2 bases and J lost 0; bases outside the gene matches: 3. Germline-derived CDR1 and CDR2 are SGHDT and YYEEEE. This CDR3 reads CASSFTGQANYGYTF. As DNA, the CDR3 is TGTGCCAGCAGCTTCACGGGACAGGCTAACTATGGCTACACCTTC.

The V gene is TRBV10-3, the J gene TRBJ2-2, with D possibly being TRBD2 (7 bases). V lost 8 bases, J lost 4 bases, and 17 bases lay in between. The CDR3 covers 15 residues. Germline V gene sequence: CDR1 ENHRY, CDR2 SYGVKD. The CDR3 bases are TGTGCCATCGGGGGTGCGGGGGCCCTCACCGGGGAGCTGTTTTTT. Translated: CAIGGAGALTGELFF.

This clone turned up a few times. The genes are TRBV5-1 and TRBJ2-2, with 9 bases matching TRBD1. V trimming: 2 bases; J trimming: 5 bases; junction bases outside the gene matches: 4. Per the germline V gene, CDR1 is SGHRS and CDR2 is YFSETQ. CDR3 length: 15 residues. The CDR3 bases are TGCGCCAGCAGCTTACAGGGGGCGCAGACCGGGGAGCTGTTTTTT. Amino acid sequence: CASSLQGAQTGELFF.

The chain uses TRBV19 and TRBJ2-3; 10 positions match TRBD2. The ends lost 6 bases at V and 6 bases at J; junction bases unmatched: 9. CDR3 length equals 15 residues. From germline, CDR1 is LNHDA and CDR2 SQIVND (reference sequence). This CDR3 is CASSRDLAGADTQYF. CDR3 nucleotides: TGTGCCAGTAGCAGGGATCTAGCGGGAGCCGATACGCAGTATTTT.

The gene calls are TRBV7-6 and TRBJ1-3; D call uncertain. Germline V CDR1 and CDR2: SGHVS, FNYEAQ. CDR3 size: 16 residues. V dropped 1 base and J dropped 0 bases, with 10 bases sitting between them. As DNA, the CDR3 is TGTGCCAGCAGCTTAGGGGAGTCCCTCTCTGGAAACACCATATATTTT. Translating gives CASSLGESLSGNTIYF. Variable domain in full (rest from reference TRBV7-6 and TRBJ1-3): GAGVSQSPRYKVTKRGQDVALRCDPISGHVSLYWYRQALGQGPEFLTYFNYEAQQDKSGLPNDRFSAERPEGSISTLTIQRTEQRDSAMYRCASSLGESLSGNTIYFGEGSWLTVV.

The chain uses TRBV19 and TRBJ2-3, with D hard to call. V was trimmed by 5 bases and J by 0 bases, leaving 15 bases between them. The CDR3 loop spans 16 amino acids. From germline, CDR1 is LNHDA and CDR2 SQIVND (reference sequence). As DNA, the CDR3 is TGTGCCAGTAGTCCTACTCAATTCCCCAGCACAGATACGCAGTATTTT. Protein sequence: CASSPTQFPSTDTQYF.

In its sample, this clone was seen once. The chain uses TRBV9 and TRBJ2-5, with 7 bases fitting TRBD2. Looked up from germline, CDR1 is SGDLS and CDR2 is YYNGEE. Trimming removed 0 bases from V and 4 bases from J; junction bases left unmatched: 6. CDR3 length: 15 residues. The CDR3 is CASSVGAREGETQYF. The CDR3 DNA reads TGTGCCAGCAGCGTAGGGGCCAGGGAGGGAGAGACCCAGTACTTC. The full variable domain, its missing parts supplied by reference TRBV9 and TRBJ2-5, is DSGVTQTPKHLITATGQRVTLRCSPRSGDLSVYWYQQSLDQGLQFLIQYYNGEERAKGNILERFSAQQFPDLHSELNLSSLELGDSALYFCASSVGAREGETQYFGPGTRLLVL.

The chain combines TRBV19 with TRBJ2-1; 7 nucleotides match TRBD1. Germline CDR1 reads LNHDA; CDR2 reads SQIVND (reference sequence). The CDR3 sequence is 14 residues long. Trimming took 7 bases from V and 5 from J; bases not matched to a gene: 8. The CDR3 sequence is CASTTGAPNNEQFF. In DNA, the CDR3 is TGTGCCAGTACTACAGGGGCCCCAAACAATGAGCAGTTCTTC.

This clone is a singleton in its sample. This rearrangement joins TRBV7-9 to TRBJ1-2; 8 bases are a match to TRBD1. Germline values: CDR1 SEHNR, CDR2 FQNEAQ (reference sequence). The CDR3 is 15 amino acids. The V gene end was trimmed by 4 bases and the J gene end by 2 bases; junction bases not matched to a gene: 6. CDR3 bases: TGTGCCAGCAGCTCGGGACAGGAGATAAACTATGGCTACACCTTC. Amino acid sequence: CASSSGQEINYGYTF.